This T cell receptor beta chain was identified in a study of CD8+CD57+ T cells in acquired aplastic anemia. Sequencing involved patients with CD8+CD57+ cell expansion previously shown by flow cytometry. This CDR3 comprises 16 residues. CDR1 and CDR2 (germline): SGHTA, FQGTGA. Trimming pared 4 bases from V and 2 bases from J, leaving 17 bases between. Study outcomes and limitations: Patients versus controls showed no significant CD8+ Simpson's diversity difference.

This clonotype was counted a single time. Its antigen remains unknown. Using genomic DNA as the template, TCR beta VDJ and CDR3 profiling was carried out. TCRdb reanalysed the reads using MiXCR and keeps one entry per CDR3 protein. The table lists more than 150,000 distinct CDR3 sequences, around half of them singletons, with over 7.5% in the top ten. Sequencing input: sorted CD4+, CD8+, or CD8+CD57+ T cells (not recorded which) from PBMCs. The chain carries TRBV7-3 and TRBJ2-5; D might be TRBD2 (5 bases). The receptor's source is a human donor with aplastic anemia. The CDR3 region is CASSSPSAVSQETQYF. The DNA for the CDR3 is TGTGCCAGCAGCTCTCCATCAGCGGTTTCACAAGAGACCCAGTACTTC.